This is a list of T cell receptor beta chains from one sample in a study of T cells in Graves' hyperthyroidism and ophthalmopathy. TCRdb called the multiplex PCR reads again in MiXCR, with one record for every CDR3 protein. In the table there are 600,000 to 700,000 distinct CDR3 sequences, roughly 14% of which are singletons. The sample taken for sequencing was blood. The receptors derive from a middle-aged woman with Graves' ophthalmopathy. CDR3s include the opening cysteine and the closing phenylalanine or tryptophan. A D gene is named only where the DNA matches it firmly. Clone size appears in some rows only: once, few, many, or a class for an expanded clone.

d_gene,v_gene,len,abundance,j_gene,CDR3nt,CDR3aa
TRBD1,TRBV12-3/TRBV12-4,12,many,TRBJ1-5,TGTGCCAGCAGGCCACAGGGGAAGCCCCAGCATTTT,CASRPQGKPQHF
TRBD1,TRBV20-1,15,many,TRBJ2-7,TGCAGTGCTAGAGATCTTGCGGGACAGGGCTACGAGCAGTACTTC,CSARDLAGQGYEQYF
NA,TRBV28,13,NA,TRBJ1-5,TGTGCCAGCAGTGTAGGAGGTTTGAAGCCCCAGCATTTT,CASSVGGLKPQHF
TRBD2,TRBV6-5,14,many,TRBJ2-5,TGTGCCAGCACCCGGACTAGCGGCCAAGAGACCCAGTACTTC,CASTRTSGQETQYF
NA,TRBV12-3/TRBV12-4,13,many,TRBJ1-5,TGTGCCAGCAGGGGGACGGAGGATCAGCCCCAGCATTTT,CASRGTEDQPQHF
TRBD2,TRBV6-1,16,NA,TRBJ2-7,TGTGCCAGCAGTGACACCGGGACTAGCGTCCCTTACGAGCAGTACTTC,CASSDTGTSVPYEQYF
TRBD2,TRBV19,15,many,TRBJ2-2,TGTGCCAGTAGGGTCGGAGCGGGAGTTATCGGGGAGCTGTTTTTT,CASRVGAGVIGELFF
TRBD1,TRBV28,14,few,TRBJ2-7,TGTGCCAGCACTGTGACGGGACAGAGCTACGAGCAGTACTTC,CASTVTGQSYEQYF
TRBD1,TRBV29-1,15,few,TRBJ2-2,TGCAGCGTTAGGGACAGGGGACCCGCCGGCGGGGAGCTGTTTTTT,CSVRDRGPAGGELFF
NA,TRBV20-1,14,NA,TRBJ1-1,TGCAGTGCTAGGCCCCCAGGGGTTAGGACTGAAGCTTTCTTT,CSARPPGVRTEAFF
NA,TRBV10-3,13,NA,TRBJ2-2,TGTGCCATCCGAGAGCAGGGCGGCGGGGAGCTGTTTTTT,CAIREQGGGELFF
NA,TRBV30,11,many,TRBJ2-7,TGTGCCTGGAGTGGAAGGGTCGAGCAGTACTTC,CAWSGRVEQYF
NA,TRBV6-2/TRBV6-3,13,NA,TRBJ2-7,TGTGCCAGCAGTAAGCGAGCTCCCTACGAGCAGTACTTC,CASSKRAPYEQYF
TRBD1,TRBV4-3,15,many,TRBJ1-1,TGCGCCAGCAGCCAAGAGGGGGGGACAGAATCTGAAGCTTTCTTT,CASSQEGGTESEAFF
NA,TRBV6-2/TRBV6-3,17,many,TRBJ2-7,TGTGCCAGCAGTTACTCTTCAGGGGAACCGAGCTACTACGAGCAGTACTTC,CASSYSSGEPSYYEQYF
TRBD1,TRBV24-1,17,many,TRBJ2-1,TGTGCCACCAGTGATTTGACCGGGACAGGGTTAGCTAATGAGCAGTTCTTC,CATSDLTGTGLANEQFF
NA,TRBV7-9,15,many,TRBJ2-7,TGTGCCAGCAGCCCACGGAGACCGGGATCCTACGAGCAGTACTTC,CASSPRRPGSYEQYF
NA,TRBV7-8,14,few,TRBJ2-7,TGTGCCAGCAGCTTAGACCTATCACCCTACGGGCAGTACTTC,CASSLDLSPYGQYF
NA,TRBV12-3/TRBV12-4,12,many,TRBJ2-5,TGTGCCAGCAGTCGGTGGGTGGAGACCCAGTACTTC,CASSRWVETQYF
NA,TRBV7-2,13,many,TRBJ2-5,TGTGCCAGCAGCTTCAGGGGCCAAGAGACCCAGTACTTC,CASSFRGQETQYF